The 18 T cell receptor beta chains reported below all come from one sample, sequenced in a study of cytomegalovirus exposure and HLA in healthy donors. Both 60 Vbeta primers and 13 Jbeta primers went into the PCR. This table comes from immunoSEQ multiplex PCR, and its TCRdb copy is limited to in-frame clones, with some not included. The sample lists roughly 120,000 clones, around 80% seen once, with more than 1.4% in the top ten. Sequenced input: PBMCs. The receptor set was obtained from a woman aged 18 to 35 in good health and CMV-seronegative.

This rearrangement joins TRBV10-3 to TRBJ2-3, with a possible D match to TRBD2 (6 bases). V was clipped by 10 bases and J by 1 base, with 12 bases between them. Germline CDR1 reads ENHRY; CDR2 reads SYGVKD. This CDR3 spans 13 amino acids. This chain's CDR3 is CASSGGGTDTQYF. The DNA for the CDR3 is TGTGCCAGCTCGGGCGGGGGCACAGATACGCAGTATTTT.

V and J are TRBV4-3 and TRBJ1-2; D might be TRBD1 (5 bases). Trimming left V 0 bases short and J 5 bases short, with 10 bases between. CDR1 and CDR2 from the germline V gene are LGHNA and YSLEER. CDR3 length: 14 residues. The CDR3, as DNA: TGCGCCAGCAGCCAAGATACGGGGGGTTATGGCTACACCTTC. Its protein is CASSQDTGGYGYTF.

The V call is TRBV7-2, the J call TRBJ1-3; D unclear. The CDR3 length is 15 residues. Germline-derived CDR1 and CDR2 are SGHTA and FQGNSA. V lost 1 base to trimming and J lost 4 bases, with 11 bases between them. This CDR3 is CASSLGVARGNTIYF. In DNA form, the CDR3 reads TGTGCCAGCAGCTTAGGAGTAGCCCGAGGAAACACCATATATTTT.

The genes are TRBV19 and TRBJ1-1; 8 nucleotides match TRBD1. Germline CDR1 is LNHDA and CDR2 is SQIVND (reference sequence). The CDR3 is 15 residues long. J gave up 5 bases and V 5 bases, and 10 bases lay outside the gene matches. The CDR3 coding sequence is TGTGCCAGTAGTCCCTACAGGGGGGAAAGGACTGAAGCTTTCTTT. It specifies CASSPYRGERTEAFF.

The CDR3 reads CASSFPGEGQPQHF. In nucleotides, the CDR3 is TGTGCCAGCAGCTTCCCAGGGGAGGGTCAGCCCCAGCATTTT. The chain is built from TRBV7-9 and TRBJ1-5, with a weak D call TRBD1 (6 bases). The CDR3 totals 14 residues. Trimming took off 3 bases at V and 6 bases at J, with 12 bases between the two ends. Germline CDR1 reads SEHNR; CDR2 reads FQNEAQ (reference sequence).

The chain recombines TRBV15 with TRBJ2-3; D gene uncertain. CDR1 and CDR2 (germline): LNHNV, YYDKDF (reference sequence). Trimming shortened V by 3 bases and J by 3 bases, and 13 bases separated the two germline ends. The CDR3 is made up of 15 amino acids. CDR3 nucleotides: TGTGCCACCAGCAGTCTGACACGGAAGACAGATACGCAGTATTTT. As protein: CATSSLTRKTDTQYF. The variable domain in full, with the rest retrieved from reference TRBV15 and TRBJ2-3, is DAMVIQNPRYQVTQFGKPVTLSCSQTLNHNVMYWYQQKSSQAPKLLFHYYDKDFNNEADTPDNFQSRRPNTSFCFLDIRSPGLGDTAMYLCATSSLTRKTDTQYFGPGTRLTVL.

This clone was seen a few times. The gene calls are TRBV12-5 and TRBJ1-1; TRBD1 agrees at 11 bases. The germline gives CDR1 LGHNT, CDR2 FRNRAP. Trimming took 5 bases from V and 8 from J; bases not matched to a gene: 10. The CDR3 extends over 15 amino acids. CDR3 sequence reads: CASGSGTGGFMEAFF. In DNA, the CDR3 is TGTGCTAGTGGTAGTGGGACAGGGGGTTTCATGGAAGCTTTCTTT. Drawing the rest from reference TRBV12-5 and TRBJ1-1, the complete variable domain is DARVTQTPRHKVTEMGQEVTMRCQPILGHNTVFWYRQTMMQGLELLAYFRNRAPLDDSGMPKDRFSAEMPDATLATLKIQPSEPRDSAVYFCASGSGTGGFMEAFFGQGTRLTVV.

The V call is TRBV30, the J call TRBJ2-5; no clear D. The end of the DNA is better explained by TRBJ2-7, so the J call may be wrong. Germline loops: CDR1 GTSNPN, CDR2 SVGIG (reference sequence). CDR3 length equals 12 residues. The CDR3 sequence: CAWSVRSYEQYF. The CDR3 DNA sequence: TGTGCCTGGAGTGTACGGTCCTACGAGCAGTACTTC.

The chain uses TRBV27 and TRBJ2-1, with D maybe TRBD2 (7 bases). The germline gives CDR1 MNHEY, CDR2 SMNVEV (reference sequence). V was trimmed by 7 bases and J by 8 bases, leaving 15 bases between them. CDR3 length: 13 amino acids. The CDR3 nucleotides read TGTGCCAGCACGAAGGGGGGGTTAGATGAGCAGTTCTTC. This translates into CASTKGGLDEQFF.

V is TRBV4-1 and J is TRBJ2-7; no firm D call. The CDR3 has 14 amino acids. Germline V gene sequence: CDR1 MGHRA, CDR2 YSYEKL. Trimming took 1 base from V and 4 from J, leaving 11 bases between them. DNA for the CDR3: TGCGCCAGCAGCCAAGGGGCGCCTGGGTACGAGCAGTACTTC. Amino acids: CASSQGAPGYEQYF.

This chain uses TRBV5-1 with TRBJ2-7; 8 bases map to TRBD2. The CDR3 totals 15 residues. Germline-derived CDR1 and CDR2 are SGHRS and YFSETQ. V lost 4 bases, J lost 0 bases, and 6 bases stayed unmatched. DNA for the CDR3: TGCGCCAGCAGCCCCCTTAGCGGGAACTCCTACGAGCAGTACTTC. Encoded protein: CASSPLSGNSYEQYF.

The chain joins TRBV27 to TRBJ1-3, with 10 bases fitting TRBD1. The CDR3 runs 16 residues. The ends lost 8 bases at V and 4 bases at J; junction bases unmatched: 11. The germline V gene has CDR1 MNHEY and CDR2 SMNVEV (reference sequence). CDR3 coding DNA: TGTGCCAGCGCCCCCTTCGGGACAGGGGTGGGAAACACCATATATTTT. This sequence encodes CASAPFGTGVGNTIYF.

The chain employs TRBV7-2 and TRBJ1-5; TRBD1 matches 10 bases. Germline V gene data show CDR1 as SGHTA and CDR2 as FQGNSA. V shed 5 bases, J shed 5 bases, and the junction held 6 bases outside the gene matches. This CDR3 spans 15 amino acids. The CDR3 sequence is CASSRGTGADQPQHF. CDR3 in DNA: TGTGCCAGCAGCCGAGGGACAGGGGCCGATCAGCCCCAGCATTTT.

CDR3 nucleotide sequence: TGTGCCAGCTGGGGGGGGGTCCCCGGAAACACCATATATTTT. This translates into CASWGGVPGNTIYF. The V and J genes are TRBV6-5 and TRBJ1-3; possible D gene TRBD1, 5 bases. This CDR3 has 14 residues. Trimming removed 8 bases from V and 4 bases from J, with 15 bases in between. CDR1 and CDR2 (germline): MNHEY, SVGAGI.

This clone was counted a single time. This chain connects TRBV7-2 to TRBJ1-1; 7 bases are a match to TRBD1. V trimming: 5 bases; J trimming: 0 bases; junction bases outside the gene matches: 3. Germline lookup yields CDR1 SGHTA and CDR2 FQGNSA. There are 14 residues in the CDR3. The CDR3 is CASSRQGVNTEAFF. CDR3 nucleotides: TGTGCCAGCAGCCGTCAGGGGGTGAACACTGAAGCTTTCTTT.

A single count supports this clone. The rearrangement links TRBV5-6 to TRBJ1-1, with TRBD1 as a possible D gene (6 bases). The CDR3 totals 15 residues. The germline V gene encodes CDR1 SGHDT and CDR2 YYEEEE. V shed 0 bases and J shed 3 bases, with 12 bases lying between them. This CDR3 is CASSLVRGWDTEAFF. The CDR3 nucleotides read TGTGCCAGCAGCTTGGTTAGGGGGTGGGACACTGAAGCTTTCTTT.

The chain employs TRBV2 and TRBJ1-5; 8 positions agree with TRBD1. Looked up from germline, CDR1 is SNHLY and CDR2 is FYNNEI. This CDR3 is 15 amino acids long. V shed 5 bases and J 7 bases; nucleotides not matched to a gene: 10. CDR3 sequence reads: CASSPPSGGRQPQHF. DNA for the CDR3: TGTGCCAGCAGTCCTCCCTCAGGGGGCAGGCAGCCCCAGCATTTT. Supplemented by reference TRBV2 and TRBJ1-5, the full variable domain reads EPEVTQTPSHQVTQMGQEVILRCVPISNHLYFYWYRQILGQKVEFLVSFYNNEISEKSEIFDDQFSVERPDGSNFTLKIRSTKLEDSAMYFCASSPPSGGRQPQHFGDGTRLSIL.

The V gene is TRBV27, the J gene TRBJ1-1; D may be TRBD1 (5 bases). Germline-derived CDR1 and CDR2 are MNHEY and SMNVEV (reference sequence). CDR3 length equals 12 residues. V lost 4 bases, J lost 8 bases, and 11 bases lay in between. The CDR3 DNA reads TGTGCCAGCAGTTCTGACAGTCTGGAAGCTTTCTTT. Residues: CASSSDSLEAFF.